Shown below are 14 T cell receptor beta chains from a single sample sequenced in a study of blood T cell repertoires in COVID-19 (dated by TCRdb to the early 2020s). The method was the immunoSEQ multiplex PCR assay. Sourced from immuneACCESS, this table was stored by TCRdb with only in-frame sequences that have V and J called. A share of the clones is absent; for the studies checked, an unresolved V gene accounts for under half, and the remainder has no known explanation. The sample includes approximately 390,000 clones, with approximately 90% observed a single time. The ten largest clones represent 10% of the sample. Sequenced: PBMCs or T cells enriched from blood (not recorded which). The receptors were sampled from a woman in her 50s who had recovered from COVID-19.

The CDR3: CASSLGTVNTEAFF. The CDR3 bases are TGTGCCAGTTCGCTCGGGACAGTGAACACTGAAGCTTTCTTT. V usage is TRBV19 and J usage is TRBJ1-1; 7 bases agree with TRBD1. J lost 0 bases, V lost 8 bases, and 6 bases had no gene match. Germline V gene lookup returns CDR1 LNHDA and CDR2 SQIVND (reference sequence). This CDR3 contains 14 residues. Looking up the rest from reference TRBV19 and TRBJ1-1 gives the full variable domain: DGGITQSPKYLFRKEGQNVTLSCEQNLNHDAMYWYRQDPGQGLRLIYYSQIVNDFQKGDIAEGYSVSREKKESFPLTVTSAQKNPTAFYLCASSLGTVNTEAFFGQGTRLTVV.

The CDR3 loop is CATSDMAGQTRTGELFF. The CDR3 DNA reads as TGTGCCACCAGTGATATGGCAGGACAAACCCGGACCGGGGAGCTGTTTTTT. J is TRBJ2-2 and V is TRBV24-1, with D tentatively TRBD1 (5 bases). CDR3 length: 17 amino acids. V lost 3 bases and J 5 bases, leaving 18 bases between the germline ends. Germline CDR1 is KGHDR and CDR2 is SFDVKD.

V usage is TRBV30 and J usage is TRBJ2-5; weak D call: TRBD1 (6 bases). Germline loops: CDR1 GTSNPN, CDR2 SVGIG (reference sequence). V lost 3 bases and J 0 bases, leaving 11 bases between the germline ends. This CDR3 is 14 amino acids long. For the CDR3, the DNA is TGTGCCTGGAGGGAAACAGGGCACCAAGAGACCCAGTACTTC. It encodes CAWRETGHQETQYF. Supplemented by reference TRBV30 and TRBJ2-5, the full variable domain reads SQTIHQWPATLVQPVGSPLSLECTVEGTSNPNLYWYRQAAGRGLQLLFYSVGIGQISSEVPQNLSASRPQDRQFILSSKKLLLSDSGFYLCAWRETGHQETQYFGPGTRLLVL.

The V and J genes are TRBV19 and TRBJ1-4; D gene uncertain. Trimming took off 11 bases at V and 3 bases at J, with 16 bases between the two ends. This CDR3 is built from 14 residues. Germline V gene sequence: CDR1 LNHDA, CDR2 SQIVND (reference sequence). This chain's CDR3 is CACWGGLANEKLFF. In DNA form, the CDR3 reads TGTGCCTGCTGGGGAGGTCTAGCTAATGAAAAACTGTTTTTT.

The gene calls are TRBV9 and TRBJ1-3; weak D call: TRBD1 (6 bases). CDR3 length equals 14 residues. Germline CDR1 reads SGDLS; CDR2 reads YYNGEE. Between the trimmed V and J ends, which lost 3 bases and 3 bases, there was a span of 10 bases. The CDR3 nucleotides are TGTGCCAGCAGCGCCTACAGGGTTGGAAACACCATATATTTT. Its translation is CASSAYRVGNTIYF.

The J gene is TRBJ1-3, the V gene TRBV9; D gene unclear. CDR3 length: 16 amino acids. V was cut by 3 bases and J by 2 bases, with 15 bases left in between. Germline V gives CDR1 SGDLS, CDR2 YYNGEE. The CDR3 loop is CASSAGFGGAGNTIYF. The CDR3 DNA reads TGTGCCAGCAGCGCGGGCTTCGGAGGCGCTGGAAACACCATATATTTT. Based on the CDR3 plus reference TRBV9 and TRBJ1-3, the full variable domain is DSGVTQTPKHLITATGQRVTLRCSPRSGDLSVYWYQQSLDQGLQFLIQYYNGEERAKGNILERFSAQQFPDLHSELNLSSLELGDSALYFCASSAGFGGAGNTIYFGEGSWLTVV.

J is TRBJ2-3 and V is TRBV19; tentative D call: TRBD2 (6 bases). The CDR3 contains 14 residues. V shed 10 bases and J shed 2 bases, with 16 bases lying between them. Per germline, CDR1 LNHDA and CDR2 SQIVND (reference sequence). The CDR3 reads CATTAWDFTDTQYF. The CDR3 region has the DNA TGTGCCACGACAGCCTGGGACTTCACAGATACGCAGTATTTT. Together with reference TRBV19 and TRBJ2-3, the CDR3 gives the full variable domain: DGGITQSPKYLFRKEGQNVTLSCEQNLNHDAMYWYRQDPGQGLRLIYYSQIVNDFQKGDIAEGYSVSREKKESFPLTVTSAQKNPTAFYLCATTAWDFTDTQYFGPGTRLTVL.

This clone was found once. The chain links TRBV6-2 or TRBV6-3 to TRBJ2-2; 9 bases are a match to TRBD2. The length of the CDR3 is 15 residues. The germline V gene has CDR1 MNHEY and CDR2 SVGEGT. Unmatched junction bases numbered 0, after V lost 1 base and J lost 3 bases. CDR3 DNA: TGTGCCAGCAGTTACTTAGCGGGGGACACCGGGGAGCTGTTTTTT. Its translation is CASSYLAGDTGELFF.

The chain links TRBV6-5 to TRBJ2-7; possibly TRBD1 for D (6 bases). V lost 6 bases to trimming and J lost 3 bases, with 18 bases between them. The CDR3 has 15 amino acids. From germline, CDR1 is MNHEY and CDR2 SVGAGI. The CDR3 is CASRRRLGQFYEQYF. The CDR3 DNA follows: TGTGCCAGCAGGCGTCGACTTGGACAGTTCTACGAGCAGTACTTC.

To note about this clone: No conserved phenylalanine or tryptophan is present at the end of the CDR3, so a read error is the likely explanation. It is unclear where the CDR3 begins or ends on the DNA, so no DNA is shown, and the CDR3 is as TCRdb lists it. The CDR3 loop reads CASSPPSHFEYSV. The gene calls are TRBV18 and TRBJ1-2. Germline CDR1 and CDR2: KGHSH and LQKENI. Including both end residues, the CDR3 is 13 amino acids long.

This clone was observed many times. This sequence joins TRBV14 and TRBJ1-6, with D uncertain. V was pared by 4 bases and J by 7 bases, with 14 bases between. This CDR3 has 15 amino acids. Germline CDR1 SGHDN, CDR2 FVKESK. CDR3 sequence: CASSPRSGGNSPLHF. DNA for the CDR3: TGTGCCAGCAGCCCGAGGTCCGGCGGAAATTCACCCCTCCACTTT.

The CDR3 sequence: CASSLTGVSPLHF. The CDR3 region has the DNA TGTGCCAGCAGTTTGACAGGGGTTTCACCCCTCCACTTT. The V and J genes are TRBV28 and TRBJ1-6, with 8 positions matching TRBD1. V shed 3 bases and J 9 bases; nucleotides not matched to a gene: 1. The CDR3 contains 13 residues. Germline V gene data show CDR1 as MDHEN and CDR2 as SYDVKM.

The chain recombines TRBV7-9 with TRBJ2-1; TRBD1 is a possible D gene (7 bases). Looked up from germline, CDR1 is SEHNR and CDR2 is FQNEAQ (reference sequence). The CDR3 extends over 15 amino acids. Trimming took off 4 bases at V and 6 bases at J, with 16 bases between the two ends. CDR3 amino acids: CASSSAEGAGNEQFF. In DNA form, the CDR3 reads TGTGCCAGCAGCTCAGCGGAGGGGGCGGGCAATGAGCAGTTCTTC.

V gene TRBV27 combines with J gene TRBJ1-2, with 8 bases lining up with TRBD1. CDR1 is MNHEY and CDR2 is SMNVEV in the germline V gene (reference sequence). The CDR3 runs to 12 residues. V was clipped by 9 bases and J by 8 bases; unmatched bases: 8. CDR3 DNA: TGTGCCAGGGCCCGGACAGGGATGGGCTACACCTTC. Protein: CARARTGMGYTF.